These 32 T cell receptor beta chains were sequenced from one sample in a study of blood T cell repertoires in COVID-19. Profiling relied on immunoSEQ multiplex PCR, and the TCRdb table lists in-frame clones only, not all of them. The sample records nearly 250,000 clones, around four fifths being singletons. The sequencing input was peripheral blood. Receptors originate from a woman of 80 years or more with acute or convalescent COVID-19.

This rearrangement joins TRBV28 to TRBJ1-1; TRBD1 agrees at 9 bases. The germline V gene has CDR1 MDHEN and CDR2 SYDVKM. The CDR3 loop spans 15 amino acids. Trimming removed 1 base from V and 5 bases from J; junction bases left unmatched: 5. CDR3 region: CASSLLDRGRTEAFF. The DNA of the CDR3 is TGTGCCAGCAGTTTATTGGACAGGGGTCGGACTGAAGCTTTCTTT.

This clone was counted only a few times. This chain joins TRBV5-1 and TRBJ2-2; 10 nucleotides line up with TRBD1. J lost 4 bases, V lost 4 bases, and 4 bases had no gene match. Germline assignment: CDR1 SGHRS and CDR2 YFSETQ. The CDR3 runs to 15 residues. The CDR3: CASSIDRGPTGELFF. CDR3 bases: TGCGCCAGCAGCATTGACAGGGGGCCCACCGGGGAGCTGTTTTTT.

The rearrangement uses TRBV7-9 and TRBJ2-3, with TRBD2 matching 11 bases. V lost 1 base, J lost 4 bases, and 1 base stayed unmatched. In germline, CDR1 is SEHNR, CDR2 FQNEAQ (reference sequence). The CDR3 is 15 amino acids. The CDR3 sequence: CASSLELAGADTQYF. The CDR3 nucleotides are TGTGCCAGCAGCTTAGAACTAGCGGGAGCAGATACGCAGTATTTT.

The rearrangement uses TRBV5-5 and TRBJ2-1, with 11 bases identical to TRBD1. The J segment lost 2 bases and the V segment lost 4 bases, leaving 2 bases of the junction unmatched. The CDR3 contains 15 residues. The V gene's germline CDR1 is SGHKS and CDR2 YYEKEE (reference sequence). CDR3 coding DNA: TGTGCCAGCAGCGGGGGACAGGGGGCCTACAATGAGCAGTTCTTC. This encodes CASSGGQGAYNEQFF.

V gene TRBV6-5 combines with J gene TRBJ2-1; the match to TRBD2 covers 7 bases. The CDR3 loop spans 15 amino acids. Per the germline V gene, CDR1 is MNHEY and CDR2 is SVGAGI. The V and J ends lost 4 bases and 14 bases, in that order; junction bases with no gene match: 17. CDR3 loop: CASSWQGLAGERKFF. The CDR3 bases are TGTGCCAGCAGTTGGCAGGGTTTAGCGGGCGAGCGTAAGTTCTTC.

The genes are TRBV5-1 and TRBJ2-7; 7 bases align to TRBD2. The CDR3 spans 17 residues. CDR1 and CDR2 from the germline V gene are SGHRS and YFSETQ. V lost 1 base to trimming and J lost 3 bases; unmatched junction nucleotides: 13. The CDR3 sequence: CASSLPRAGGYSYEQYF. In DNA form, the CDR3 reads TGCGCCAGCAGCTTGCCGCGGGCCGGGGGGTATAGCTACGAGCAGTACTTC.

In the case of this clone: Distinct nucleotide sequences in the sample also encode this CDR3. J is TRBJ2-3 and V is TRBV2, with 8 bases fitting TRBD2. Germline V lookup: CDR1 SNHLY, CDR2 FYNNEI. The CDR3 spans 14 residues. J lost 5 bases, V lost 2 bases, and 3 bases had no gene match. The CDR3 bases are TGTGCCAGCAGTGAAAATCTAGCGGGAGATACGCAGTATTTT. Translated: CASSENLAGDTQYF.

The chain joins TRBV6-5 to TRBJ2-1; 7 bases match TRBD1. The length of the CDR3 is 15 residues. Germline V CDR1 and CDR2: MNHEY, SVGAGI. V shed 7 bases and J 4 bases; nucleotides not matched to a gene: 10. In DNA, the CDR3 is TGTGCCAGCAAGACCCGGGACAGACCATACAATGAGCAGTTCTTC. As protein: CASKTRDRPYNEQFF.

This sequence joins TRBV19 and TRBJ1-1; 8 nucleotides align to TRBD1. V dropped 0 bases and J dropped 6; count of bases not matched to a gene: 6. This CDR3 is 15 amino acids long. Germline V lookup: CDR1 LNHDA, CDR2 SQIVND (reference sequence). The CDR3: CASSIEGDRWAEAFF. CDR3 DNA: TGTGCCAGTAGTATAGAGGGGGACAGGTGGGCTGAAGCTTTCTTT.

The chain recombines TRBV11-1 with TRBJ2-2; 12 bases are a match to TRBD2. Germline CDR1 is SGHAT and CDR2 is FQDESV (reference sequence). V lost 5 bases and J lost 6; bases outside the gene matches: 4. This CDR3 region has 15 residues. In DNA, the CDR3 is TGTGCCAGCAGCACAGGACTAGCGGGACCCGGGGAGCTGTTTTTT. Translation: CASSTGLAGPGELFF.

The J gene is TRBJ1-1, the V gene TRBV19, with 7 nucleotides matching TRBD1. CDR1 is LNHDA and CDR2 is SQIVND in the germline V gene (reference sequence). There are 15 residues in the CDR3. J gave up 0 bases and V 6 bases, and 7 bases lay outside the gene matches. The CDR3 bases are TGTGCCAGTAGGGGACCCAGGGGGGTGAACACTGAAGCTTTCTTT. It encodes CASRGPRGVNTEAFF.

This rearrangement joins TRBV11-2 to TRBJ2-1; 9 nucleotides line up with TRBD1. Germline V lookup: CDR1 SGHAT, CDR2 FQNNGV. The CDR3 loop spans 18 amino acids. The ends lost 1 base at V and 6 bases at J; junction bases unmatched: 13. The CDR3 is CASSLAYRGLIVSNEQFF. DNA of the CDR3: TGTGCCAGCAGCTTAGCGTACAGGGGGCTGATTGTATCCAATGAGCAGTTCTTC.

This chain uses TRBV3-1 (or the pseudogene TRBV3-2) with TRBJ2-7; TRBD1 aligns across 10 bases. The CDR3 spans 16 residues. Losses at the gene ends were 4 bases for V and 4 bases for J; bases not matched to a gene: 10. CDR1 and CDR2 from the germline V gene are LGHDT and YNNKEL (reference sequence). The CDR3 sequence: CASSPLPGTGAYEQYF. The CDR3 DNA reads as TGTGCCAGCAGCCCGTTACCCGGGACAGGGGCGTACGAGCAGTACTTC.

This chain links TRBV6-2 or TRBV6-3 with TRBJ2-7; no clear D. The germline V gene has CDR1 MNHEY and CDR2 SVGEGT. The CDR3 is 12 residues long. Trimming pared 6 bases from V and 1 base from J, leaving 7 bases between. CDR3 region: CASSRTSYEQYF. CDR3 DNA: TGTGCCAGCAGCAGAACTTCCTACGAGCAGTACTTC.

The V and J genes are TRBV7-9 and TRBJ2-3, with D perhaps matching TRBD2 (5 bases). The CDR3 consists of 15 residues. V lost 5 bases, J lost 5 bases, and 17 bases lay in between. The germline gives CDR1 SEHNR, CDR2 FQNEAQ (reference sequence). The CDR3 sequence is CASSPGGPAGDTQYF. As DNA, the CDR3 is TGTGCCAGCAGCCCCGGCGGGCCCGCCGGAGATACGCAGTATTTT.

The chain uses TRBV5-4 and TRBJ2-3, with TRBD2 matching 7 bases. Per the germline V gene, CDR1 is SGHNT and CDR2 is YYREEE (reference sequence). J was trimmed by 2 bases and V by 4 bases; bases with no gene match: 10. The CDR3 spans 16 residues. The chain's CDR3 is CASSKRLAGTTDTQYF. The CDR3 DNA follows: TGTGCCAGCAGCAAGAGACTAGCCGGGACCACAGATACGCAGTATTTT.

The V call is TRBV20-1, the J call TRBJ1-2; 9 positions agree with TRBD1. V gave up 3 bases and J gave up 6 bases; unmatched junction bases: 5. This CDR3 region has 13 residues. CDR1 is DFQATT and CDR2 is SNEGSKA in the germline V gene (reference sequence). The DNA for the CDR3 is TGCAGTGCTAGTTTGGGACAGGGTAATGGCTACACCTTC. This gives the protein CSASLGQGNGYTF.

The V and J genes are TRBV7-3 and TRBJ1-2; 8 nucleotides agree with TRBD1. Germline V lookup: CDR1 SGHTA, CDR2 FQGTGA. CDR3 length equals 13 residues. Trimming at V came to 4 bases and at J to 6 bases, leaving 4 bases not matched to a gene. CDR3 bases: TGTGCCAGCAGCTACCAGGGGGCGGATGGCTACACCTTC. Translation gives CASSYQGADGYTF. The full variable domain, its missing parts supplied by reference TRBV7-3 and TRBJ1-2, is GAGVSQTPSNKVTEKGKYVELRCDPISGHTALYWYRQSLGQGPEFLIYFQGTGAADDSGLPNDRFFAVRPEGSVSTLKIQRTERGDSAVYLCASSYQGADGYTFGSGTRLTVV.

The chain uses TRBV3-1 (or the pseudogene TRBV3-2) and TRBJ2-7; no reliable D call. CDR3 length: 14 residues. Per germline, CDR1 LGHDT and CDR2 YNNKEL (reference sequence). Trimming took off 1 base at V and 1 base at J, with 8 bases between the two ends. In DNA form, the CDR3 reads TGTGCCAGCAGCCAAGGGCTAGTATCCTACGAGCAGTACTTC. Translation: CASSQGLVSYEQYF.

The chain recombines TRBV5-1 with TRBJ2-3; TRBD2 might be the D (7 bases). Germline V gene data show CDR1 as SGHRS and CDR2 as YFSETQ. The CDR3 spans 14 residues. V lost 0 bases to trimming and J lost 4 bases, with 9 bases between them. CDR3 DNA sequence: TGCGCCAGCAGCTTGGCGGGGGGCGCAGATACGCAGTATTTT. This sequence encodes CASSLAGGADTQYF.

V and J are TRBV18 and TRBJ1-2; 9 nucleotides align to TRBD1. The junction had 10 bases not matched to a gene; V was cut back by 3 bases and J by 8 bases. The CDR3 is 15 residues long. The germline gives CDR1 KGHSH, CDR2 LQKENI. Here the CDR3 DNA reads TGTGCCAGCTCACCTGACCCGCAGGACAGGGGAGGCTACACCTTC. Amino acid sequence: CASSPDPQDRGGYTF.

The J gene is TRBJ1-1, the V gene TRBV5-4; 9 nucleotides line up with TRBD1. The CDR3 spans 17 residues. Trimming took 4 bases from V and 1 from J; bases not matched to a gene: 11. CDR1 and CDR2 from the germline V gene are SGHNT and YYREEE (reference sequence). The CDR3: CASSDRRTGVRNTEAFF. CDR3 nucleotide sequence: TGTGCCAGCAGCGATCGCCGGACAGGGGTAAGGAACACTGAAGCTTTCTTT.

The count of this clone is one. CDR3 loop: CASSVGTVGNEQFF. For the CDR3, the DNA is TGTGCCAGCAGCGTGGGGACAGTTGGGAATGAGCAGTTCTTC. The V and J genes are TRBV9 and TRBJ2-1; TRBD1 matches at 7 bases. Germline CDR1 reads SGDLS; CDR2 reads YYNGEE. This CDR3 is 14 amino acids long. V lost 2 bases, J lost 7 bases, and 6 bases stayed unmatched.

The V and J genes are TRBV7-9 and TRBJ1-3, with no clear D. The CDR3 consists of 14 residues. V lost 0 bases to trimming and J lost 8 bases, with 11 bases between them. Germline CDR1 is SEHNR and CDR2 is FQNEAQ (reference sequence). The CDR3 reads CASSLAAPPDTIYF. DNA for the CDR3: TGTGCCAGCAGCTTAGCGGCCCCTCCAGACACCATATATTTT. Full variable domain (missing parts from reference TRBV7-9 and TRBJ1-3): DTGVSQNPRHKITKRGQNVTFRCDPISEHNRLYWYRQTLGQGPEFLTYFQNEAQLEKSRLLSDRFSAERPKGSFSTLEIQRTEQGDSAMYLCASSLAAPPDTIYFGEGSWLTVV.

The rearrangement joins TRBV18 to TRBJ2-6, with D unresolved. This CDR3 is built from 17 residues. Looked up from germline, CDR1 is KGHSH and CDR2 is LQKENI. Trimming cost V 3 bases and J 0 bases, with 12 bases left between them. The CDR3 DNA is TGTGCCAGCTCACCTGGGCATTCGAGCTCTGGGGCCAACGTCCTGACTTTC. It encodes CASSPGHSSSGANVLTF.

V usage is TRBV7-2 and J usage is TRBJ2-7, with D possibly TRBD1 on 6 matching bases. In germline, CDR1 is SGHTA, CDR2 FQGNSA. Trimming removed 5 bases from V and 3 bases from J, with 17 bases in between. The CDR3 contains 15 residues. DNA for the CDR3: TGTGCCAGCAGCCAAGGACAGTTTGAAGACTACGAGCAGTACTTC. It translates to CASSQGQFEDYEQYF.

The rearrangement joins TRBV4-1 to TRBJ1-2; 7 nucleotides line up with TRBD1. J gave up 4 bases and V 3 bases, and 11 bases lay outside the gene matches. The CDR3 totals 16 residues. Germline CDR1 and CDR2: MGHRA and YSYEKL. The CDR3 here is CASSQGRGTPLYGYTF. For the CDR3, the DNA is TGCGCCAGCAGCCAGGGCAGGGGGACCCCCCTCTATGGCTACACCTTC.

V and J are TRBV28 and TRBJ2-7; D not resolved. Trimming shortened V by 6 bases and J by 0 bases, and 18 bases separated the two germline ends. This CDR3 spans 16 amino acids. Germline CDR1 and CDR2: MDHEN and SYDVKM. CDR3 in DNA: TGTGCCAGCAGCTTCCCTATTGGCAGGTTCTCCTACGAGCAGTACTTC. It is translated as CASSFPIGRFSYEQYF.

DNA for the CDR3: TGTGCCTGGAGTGTCGGCTACGAGCAGTACTTC. Translation: CAWSVGYEQYF. V gene TRBV30 combines with J gene TRBJ2-7; D unresolved. This CDR3 comprises 11 residues. CDR1 is GTSNPN, CDR2 SVGIG, per germline (reference sequence). V was trimmed by 0 bases and J by 3 bases, leaving 3 bases between them.

The chain couples TRBV30 to TRBJ2-7, with TRBD1 identical over 9 bases. CDR1 and CDR2 from the germline V gene are GTSNPN and SVGIG (reference sequence). The trim removed 0 bases at V and 5 bases at J, leaving 8 bases unmatched. The CDR3 is made up of 15 amino acids. CDR3 nucleotides: TGTGCCTGGAGTGTACTAGGACAGGGGTATCACGAGCAGTACTTC. Translated: CAWSVLGQGYHEQYF. Using reference TRBV30 and TRBJ2-7 for the parts outside the CDR3, the full variable domain is SQTIHQWPATLVQPVGSPLSLECTVEGTSNPNLYWYRQAAGRGLQLLFYSVGIGQISSEVPQNLSASRPQDRQFILSSKKLLLSDSGFYLCAWSVLGQGYHEQYFGPGTRLTVT.

V and J are TRBV18 and TRBJ2-5; TRBD2 aligns across 7 bases. The CDR3 extends over 16 amino acids. From germline, CDR1 is KGHSH and CDR2 LQKENI. The ends lost 3 bases at V and 5 bases at J; junction bases unmatched: 12. CDR3 protein: CASSPLSMGGVETQYF. The CDR3 bases are TGTGCCAGCTCACCGCTGAGCATGGGAGGGGTGGAGACCCAGTACTTC.

The chain recombines TRBV19 with TRBJ2-1; 11 bases match TRBD2. V dropped 6 bases and J dropped 9; count of bases not matched to a gene: 10. Per germline, CDR1 LNHDA and CDR2 SQIVND (reference sequence). This CDR3 is built from 15 residues. Here the CDR3 DNA reads TGTGCCAGTAGAAGTCTAGCGGGGGGAGAGAGTGAGCAGTTCTTC. This encodes CASRSLAGGESEQFF.